This T cell receptor (beta chain) was found in a study of T cells in Graves' hyperthyroidism and ophthalmopathy. This clonotype has a count of ten or more. Amplification of TCR beta CDR3 regions was performed using RNA transcripts as template. Carried out on the TCR CDR3, a first-round RT-PCR used the HTBI primer set. MiXCR, applied by TCRdb to the multiplex PCR reads, yields one record per CDR3 protein. The repertoire holds fewer than 850,000 distinct CDR3 sequences, with 17% as singletons. CDR1 and CDR2 from the germline V gene are SGHAT and FQNNGV. The V and J ends lost 0 bases and 0 bases respectively, with 6 bases between them. This CDR3 region has 15 residues.

The rearrangement links TRBV11-2 to TRBJ2-1, with D unresolved. The TCR comes from a man aged 45-60 years with Graves' hyperthyroidism. The sample was blood. CDR3 bases: TGTGCCAGCAGCTTAGAACCGAGCTCCTACAATGAGCAGTTCTTC. This codes for CASSLEPSSYNEQFF.